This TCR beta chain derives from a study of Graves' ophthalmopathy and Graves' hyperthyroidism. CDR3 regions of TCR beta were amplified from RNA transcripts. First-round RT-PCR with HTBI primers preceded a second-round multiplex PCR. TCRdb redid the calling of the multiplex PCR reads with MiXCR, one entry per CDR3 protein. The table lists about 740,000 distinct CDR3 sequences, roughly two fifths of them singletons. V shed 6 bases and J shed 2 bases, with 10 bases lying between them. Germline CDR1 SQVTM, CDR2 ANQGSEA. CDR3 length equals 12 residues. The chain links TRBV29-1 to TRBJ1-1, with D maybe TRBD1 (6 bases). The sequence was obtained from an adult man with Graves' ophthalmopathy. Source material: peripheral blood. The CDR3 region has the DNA TGCAGCGTCCGGGACACAAACACTGAAGCTTTCTTT. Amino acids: CSVRDTNTEAFF. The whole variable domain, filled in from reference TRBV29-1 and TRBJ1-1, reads SAVISQKPSRDICQRGTSLTIQCQVDSQVTMMFWYRQQPGQSLTLIATANQGSEATYESGFVIDKFPISRPNLTFSTLTVSNMSPEDSSIYLCSVRDTNTEAFFGQGTRLTVV.